This T cell receptor beta chain was obtained from a study of shared clonotypes between healthy human individuals. Points from the study as a whole: Enrolling few donors narrowed the genetic and exposure-history diversity that was represented. Sampling involved blood alone; tissue repertoires likely differ.

Regarding this clone: Its cognate antigen is unknown.

The germline V gene encodes CDR1 SGHVS and CDR2 FQNEAQ. The CDR3 loop spans 12 amino acids. Trimming stripped 1 base from V and 5 bases from J, with 6 bases between. Data came from immunoSEQ multiplex PCR; TCRdb stores just in-frame clones and leaves some out. The repertoire holds over 2 million clones, with less than 95% as singletons. Healthy HIV-negative adults without recent acute infections or vaccinations served as donors. The TCR sequence derives from a man between 18 and 29 years old in good health. Some clones in this sample may be carry-over from other donors' samples. The chain carries TRBV7-8 and TRBJ2-7; D uncertain. Sequencing was performed on naive CD4+ T cells from PBMCs. Described subset: CD45RA+ positively selected. CDR3 residues: CASSLDLDEQYF. The CDR3 DNA is TGTGCCAGCAGCTTAGATCTCGACGAGCAGTACTTC.